This T cell receptor (beta chain) was sequenced during a study of blood T cell repertoires in COVID-19 (dated by TCRdb to about 2020). General notes on the study: The collaborator samples originated in the United States, Italy and Spain and spanned the acute and convalescent phases of COVID-19. The prospective study material was composed of cDNA or gDNA derived from T cells, B-cell-depleted T cells, or PBMCs. The dataset comprised deeply sampled blood TCRbeta repertoires from subjects exposed to, actively infected with, or recovered from COVID-19. A freely available public database, intended as a resource for researchers studying the immune response to SARS-CoV-2, is where the repertoires were released. Samples were obtained from the ongoing ImmuneRACE study (first 160 participants) and from about 1,300 subjects provided by 6 global collaborators. A de-identified subject ID, COVID-19 status, age in years and sex were almost always included in the sample metadata. HLA class I and class II types, where available, came from metadata supplied by the sample provider rather than from assay-based typing. Overall results and qualifications from the work: The amount of clinical and demographic metadata varied by source and participant and was provided uncurated.

The immunoSEQ Assay, a bias-controlled multiplex PCR, was used to amplify TCRbeta CDR3 regions from genomic DNA. The published analysis was carried out like this. The number of nucleated cells in each sample was estimated from the amplification of reference gene primers within the assay. To quantify the absolute abundance of each unique TCRbeta CDR3 rearrangement, sequence reads were collapsed and filtered. For each sample, productive Simpson clonality was calculated as the square root of Simpson's diversity index over productive rearrangements. Imported from immuneACCESS, the table was reduced by TCRdb to in-frame sequences with V and J called. These copies leave out some clones; in studies compared against another copy, an unresolved V gene accounts for under half, and the cause of the remainder is not known. That table is the source of V, J and clone size, and D and trimming were worked out from the DNA. The sample table shows roughly 200,000 clones, and around 81% are seen once. Approximately 4.4% of the sample rests with the top ten.

With regard to this clone: Its specific antigen is unknown. Per-base quality was not reported, and no clone a single base away is much larger than it.

Including the terminal cysteine and phenylalanine, the CDR3 comprises 14 residues. Only the CDR3 region is kept as DNA, spanning 42 bases read in frame from base 1. In the germline V gene, CDR1 corresponds to LGHNT and CDR2 to FRNRAP. V sheds 6 bases and J sheds 2 bases, leaving 11 bases between their ends. Collaborating institutions collected whole blood in K2EDTA tubes following their own protocols. For TCRbeta analysis, collaborators shipped samples in one of three forms: frozen whole blood, isolated PBMCs, or DNA extracted from either of those sample types. Input material: peripheral blood. This TCR was sampled from a man aged 45-65 years with active or convalescent COVID-19. This chain joins TRBV12-5 to TRBJ1-5, with an unclear D gene assignment. CDR3 protein: CASGSTPGNQPQHF. The DNA reads as follows: TGTGCTAGTGGATCCACCCCGGGCAATCAGCCCCAGCATTTT.